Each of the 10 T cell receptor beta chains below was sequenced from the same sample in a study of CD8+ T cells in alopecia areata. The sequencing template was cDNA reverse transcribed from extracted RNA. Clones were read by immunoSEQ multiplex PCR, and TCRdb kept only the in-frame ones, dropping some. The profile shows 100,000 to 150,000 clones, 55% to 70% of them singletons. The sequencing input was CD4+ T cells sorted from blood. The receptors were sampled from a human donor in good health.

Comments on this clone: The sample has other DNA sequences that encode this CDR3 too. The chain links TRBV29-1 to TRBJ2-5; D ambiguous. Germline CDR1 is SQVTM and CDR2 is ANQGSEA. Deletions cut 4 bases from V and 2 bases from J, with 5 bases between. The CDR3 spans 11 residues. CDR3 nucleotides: TGCAGCGTTGGAGAACAAGAGACCCAGTACTTC. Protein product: CSVGEQETQYF.

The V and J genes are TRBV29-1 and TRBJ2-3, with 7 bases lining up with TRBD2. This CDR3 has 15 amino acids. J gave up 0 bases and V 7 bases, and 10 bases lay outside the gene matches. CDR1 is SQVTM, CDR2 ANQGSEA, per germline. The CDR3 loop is CSGTRGRGSTDTQYF. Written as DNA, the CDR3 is TGCAGCGGGACCCGGGGGAGGGGTAGCACAGATACGCAGTATTTT.

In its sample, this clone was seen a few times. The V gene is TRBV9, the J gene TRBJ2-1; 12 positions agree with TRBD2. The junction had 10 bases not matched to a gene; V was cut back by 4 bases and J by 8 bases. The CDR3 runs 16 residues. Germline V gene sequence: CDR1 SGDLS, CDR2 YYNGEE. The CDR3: CASSFTSGGKMDEQFF. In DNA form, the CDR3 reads TGTGCCAGCAGCTTTACTAGCGGGGGGAAAATGGATGAGCAGTTCTTC.

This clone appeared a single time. This CDR3 reads CASSYSRGGLETQYF. CDR3 DNA: TGTGCCAGCAGTTATTCACGGGGCGGTCTGGAGACCCAGTACTTC. This sequence joins TRBV6-5 and TRBJ2-5; D is perhaps TRBD1 or TRBD2 (5 bases each). Per the germline V gene, CDR1 is MNHEY and CDR2 is SVGAGI. Trimming took off 3 bases at V and 5 bases at J, with 16 bases between the two ends. The CDR3 runs 15 residues.

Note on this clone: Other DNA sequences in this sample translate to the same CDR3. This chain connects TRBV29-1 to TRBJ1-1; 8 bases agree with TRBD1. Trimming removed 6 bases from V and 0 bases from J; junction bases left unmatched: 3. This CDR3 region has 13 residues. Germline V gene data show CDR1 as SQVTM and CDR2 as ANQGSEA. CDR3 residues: CSVRQGMNTEAFF. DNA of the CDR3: TGCAGCGTCAGACAGGGGATGAACACTGAAGCTTTCTTT. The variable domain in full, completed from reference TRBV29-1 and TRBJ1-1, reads SAVISQKPSRDICQRGTSLTIQCQVDSQVTMMFWYRQQPGQSLTLIATANQGSEATYESGFVIDKFPISRPNLTFSTLTVSNMSPEDSSIYLCSVRQGMNTEAFFGQGTRLTVV.

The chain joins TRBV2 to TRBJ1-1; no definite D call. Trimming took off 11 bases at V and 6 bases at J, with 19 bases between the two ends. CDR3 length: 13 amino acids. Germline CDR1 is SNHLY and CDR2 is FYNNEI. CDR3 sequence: CAVLPEGRSEAFF. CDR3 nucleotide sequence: TGTGCCGTACTCCCAGAGGGAAGGTCTGAAGCTTTCTTT.

CDR3 sequence (DNA): TGTGCCTGGAGTGGCGGACAGGATACGCAGTATTTT. Protein: CAWSGGQDTQYF. The chain joins TRBV30 to TRBJ2-3; tentatively, D is TRBD1 (6 bases). CDR3 length: 12 amino acids. V lost 1 base to trimming and J lost 6 bases, with 8 bases between them. Looked up from germline, CDR1 is GTSNPN and CDR2 is SVGIG (reference sequence).

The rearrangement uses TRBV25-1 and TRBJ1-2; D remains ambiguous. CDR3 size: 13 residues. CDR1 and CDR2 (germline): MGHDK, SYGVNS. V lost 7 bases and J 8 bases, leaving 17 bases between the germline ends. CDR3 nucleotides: TGTGCCAGCACCCGTGGCGAGGGAGGCGGCTACACCTTC. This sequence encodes CASTRGEGGGYTF.

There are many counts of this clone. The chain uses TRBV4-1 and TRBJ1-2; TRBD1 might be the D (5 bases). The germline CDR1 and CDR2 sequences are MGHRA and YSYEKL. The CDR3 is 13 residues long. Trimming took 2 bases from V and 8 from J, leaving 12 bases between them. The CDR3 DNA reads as TGCGCCAGCAGCCAACCTCCCCGGGGCGGCTACACCTTC. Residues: CASSQPPRGGYTF.

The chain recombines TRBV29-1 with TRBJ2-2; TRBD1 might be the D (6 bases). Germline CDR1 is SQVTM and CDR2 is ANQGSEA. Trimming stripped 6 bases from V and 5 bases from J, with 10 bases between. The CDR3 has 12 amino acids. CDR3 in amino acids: CSVHRETGELFF. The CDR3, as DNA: TGCAGCGTGCACAGGGAAACCGGGGAGCTGTTTTTT.